This T cell receptor beta chain was recorded in a study of cytomegalovirus exposure and HLA in healthy donors. About the research overall: In a previous analysis, 117 million unique TCR beta sequences were found from 170 million or so T cells. Study results and limitations: In vitro testing confirmed a few CMV-associated chains as specific for CMV antigens.

The PCR made use of 60 Vbeta and 13 Jbeta primers. Sequencing used immunoSEQ multiplex PCR; TCRdb keeps in-frame clones, though not all of them. The top ten hold about 1.4% of the sample, which has about 150,000 clones, approximately 80% seen once. The length of the CDR3 is 14 residues. Trimming cost V 6 bases and J 3 bases, with 11 bases left between them. Germline CDR1 MDHEN, CDR2 SYDVKM. About this clone: The antigen remains undetermined.

This clonotype was obtained from a young woman in good health and CMV-seronegative. Sequences were obtained from PBMCs. The chain joins TRBV28 to TRBJ1-4, with D possibly being TRBD1 (6 bases). CDR3 residues: CASRPGGPNEKLFF. The CDR3 bases are TGTGCCAGCAGGCCCGGGGGGCCTAATGAAAAACTGTTTTTT.